This entry lists 23 T cell receptor beta chains sequenced from one sample in a study of shared clonotypes between healthy human individuals. Produced via immunoSEQ multiplex PCR; TCRdb's table is partial and in-frame only. The sample consists of about 480,000 clones, 79% of them appearing once. Specimen: PBMCs. The receptors derive from a middle-aged woman in good health. Some clones in this sample may be carry-over from other donors' samples.

This clone appeared once. The chain is built from TRBV5-1 and TRBJ1-3; a possible D gene is TRBD1 (5 bases). Germline V gene data show CDR1 as SGHRS and CDR2 as YFSETQ. The CDR3 totals 14 residues. V was cut by 5 bases and J by 1 base, with 10 bases left in between. The CDR3 protein is CASRPDSSGNTIYF. The CDR3, as DNA: TGCGCCAGCAGGCCCGACAGTTCTGGAAACACCATATATTTT.

V and J are TRBV23-1 and TRBJ2-1, with TRBD2 identical over 12 bases. TRBV23-1 is an open reading frame, and its role is uncertain. This CDR3 spans 14 amino acids. Trimming removed 4 bases from V and 8 bases from J; junction bases left unmatched: 3. CDR3 bases: TGCGCCAGCAGTCGGACTAGCGGGAACCATGAGCAGTTCTTC. Its protein is CASSRTSGNHEQFF.

V usage is TRBV28 and J usage is TRBJ2-7; perhaps D is TRBD1 or TRBD2 (5 bases each). This CDR3 contains 12 residues. Germline lookup yields CDR1 MDHEN and CDR2 SYDVKM. CDR3 in amino acids: CGSAGTPYEQYF. As DNA, the CDR3 is TGTGGATCGGCCGGGACGCCCTACGAGCAGTACTTC.

The chain employs TRBV11-1 and TRBJ1-1; maybe TRBD1 (6 bases). CDR1 and CDR2 (germline): SGHAT, FQDESV (reference sequence). The V and J ends lost 5 bases and 1 base respectively, with 11 bases between them. The CDR3 contains 14 residues. Written as DNA, the CDR3 is TGTGCCAGCAGCCGATGGACAGAGAACACTGAAGCTTTCTTT. As protein: CASSRWTENTEAFF.

This sequence joins TRBV7-9 and TRBJ2-6; D remains ambiguous. The germline V and J ends were trimmed by 0 bases and 0 bases, with 6 bases remaining between them. There are 16 residues in the CDR3. Germline V gene lookup returns CDR1 SEHNR and CDR2 FQNEAQ (reference sequence). In DNA form, the CDR3 reads TGTGCCAGCAGCTTAGCGATAGACTCTGGGGCCAACGTCCTGACTTTC. Translated: CASSLAIDSGANVLTF. The variable domain in full, with the rest retrieved from reference TRBV7-9 and TRBJ2-6, is DTGVSQNPRHKITKRGQNVTFRCDPISEHNRLYWYRQTLGQGPEFLTYFQNEAQLEKSRLLSDRFSAERPKGSFSTLEIQRTEQGDSAMYLCASSLAIDSGANVLTFGAGSRLTVL.

The chain employs TRBV9 and TRBJ2-2; perhaps TRBD2 as D (6 bases). Trimming took off 4 bases at V and 3 bases at J, with 10 bases between the two ends. From germline, CDR1 is SGDLS and CDR2 YYNGEE. The CDR3 sequence is 14 residues long. CDR3 amino acids: CASSWDSDTGELFF. Here the CDR3 DNA reads TGTGCCAGCAGCTGGGACTCTGACACCGGGGAGCTGTTTTTT.

This clone has just one count. The genes are TRBV5-5 and TRBJ1-1, with D possibly matching TRBD1 (6 bases). CDR3 size: 13 residues. Germline CDR1 is SGHKS and CDR2 is YYEKEE (reference sequence). Trimming took off 4 bases at V and 3 bases at J, with 10 bases between the two ends. The CDR3 spells CASSTQGDTEAFF. The CDR3, as DNA: TGTGCCAGCAGCACACAGGGTGACACTGAAGCTTTCTTT.

The gene calls are TRBV5-1 and TRBJ2-3; 10 nucleotides line up with TRBD1. V was pared by 0 bases and J by 3 bases, with 4 bases of the junction left unmatched. CDR1 and CDR2 (germline): SGHRS, YFSETQ. The CDR3 loop spans 16 amino acids. CDR3 sequence (DNA): TGCGCCAGCAGCTTGGGACAGGGGGCGAGGACAGATACGCAGTATTTT. Translation gives CASSLGQGARTDTQYF.

The rearrangement links TRBV5-5 to TRBJ2-1, with 7 nucleotides matching TRBD2. Germline CDR1 and CDR2: SGHKS and YYEKEE (reference sequence). V shed 3 bases, J shed 7 bases, and the junction held 13 bases outside the gene matches. The CDR3 is 16 amino acids. This CDR3 is CASSYSGASGPNEQFF. In nucleotides, the CDR3 is TGTGCCAGCAGCTACAGTGGGGCTAGCGGTCCTAATGAGCAGTTCTTC.

The CDR3, as DNA: TGTGCCAGCAGCTTAGCGGGGGGATGGTCTTCCAATGAGCAGTTCTTC. Protein sequence: CASSLAGGWSSNEQFF. This chain uses TRBV7-2 with TRBJ2-1; tentative D call: TRBD2 (6 bases). The germline V and J ends were trimmed by 0 bases and 6 bases, with 15 bases remaining between them. Germline CDR1 SGHTA, CDR2 FQGNSA. The CDR3 is made up of 16 amino acids.

This sequence joins TRBV7-2 and TRBJ1-1; the match to TRBD1 covers 9 bases. V lost 5 bases and J lost 8; bases outside the gene matches: 6. CDR3 length equals 13 residues. Looked up from germline, CDR1 is SGHTA and CDR2 is FQGNSA. CDR3 DNA: TGTGCCAGCAGCACGACAGGGGGTCGCGAAGCTTTCTTT. Its protein is CASSTTGGREAFF. The full variable domain, rest sourced from reference TRBV7-2 and TRBJ1-1, is GAGVSQSPSNKVTEKGKDVELRCDPISGHTALYWYRQSLGQGLEFLIYFQGNSAPDKSGLPSDRFSAERTGGSVSTLTIQRTQQEDSAVYLCASSTTGGREAFFGQGTRLTVV.

This clone was seen only once. The CDR3 reads CASSPFGSRKTYGYTF. In DNA form, the CDR3 reads TGCGCCAGCAGTCCCTTTGGATCGCGAAAGACCTATGGCTACACCTTC. The chain employs TRBV10-1 and TRBJ1-2, with D unresolved. V was pared by 5 bases and J by 4 bases, with 20 bases between. Germline CDR1 WNHNN, CDR2 SYGVQD (reference sequence). The length of the CDR3 is 16 residues.

The chain links TRBV11-3 to TRBJ2-7; 11 bases map to TRBD2. V was clipped by 5 bases and J by 4 bases; unmatched bases: 4. Looked up from germline, CDR1 is SGHNT and CDR2 is YENEEA. This CDR3 contains 14 residues. For the CDR3, the DNA is TGTGCCAGCAGCCCTAGCGGGGGGACGTACGAGCAGTACTTC. Its translation is CASSPSGGTYEQYF.

The chain couples TRBV27 to TRBJ2-3, with a tentative D call TRBD2 (6 bases). Looked up from germline, CDR1 is MNHEY and CDR2 is SMNVEV (reference sequence). Trimming pared 2 bases from V and 1 base from J, leaving 10 bases between. This CDR3 is 15 amino acids long. CDR3 loop: CASSLQGGGTDTQYF. The CDR3 bases are TGTGCCAGCAGTTTACAGGGAGGCGGCACAGATACGCAGTATTTT.

The V gene is TRBV6-5, the J gene TRBJ2-5, with 7 bases lining up with TRBD1. The J call is uncertain, as TRBJ2-7 better fits the DNA end. CDR3 size: 12 residues. Germline V gives CDR1 MNHEY, CDR2 SVGAGI. CDR3 region: CASSLDRDEQYF. CDR3 coding DNA: TGTGCCAGCAGCCTCGACAGGGACGAGCAGTACTTC.

A few counts support this clone. The chain recombines TRBV7-9 with TRBJ2-7; 10 nucleotides match TRBD2. This CDR3 contains 15 residues. Germline trimming cut 4 bases from V and 2 bases from J; bases unmatched to any gene: 5. Germline V gene sequence: CDR1 SEHNR, CDR2 FQNEAQ (reference sequence). CDR3 amino acids: CASSSGTSVAYEQYF. The CDR3 DNA sequence: TGTGCCAGCAGCTCCGGGACTAGCGTCGCCTACGAGCAGTACTTC.

This rearrangement joins TRBV6-5 to TRBJ2-2; 8 nucleotides agree with TRBD2. The CDR3 has 15 residues. V was clipped by 8 bases and J by 0 bases; unmatched bases: 5. Germline V gives CDR1 MNHEY, CDR2 SVGAGI. CDR3 amino acids: CASWISGANTGELFF. The CDR3 coding sequence is TGTGCCAGCTGGATTAGCGGGGCGAACACCGGGGAGCTGTTTTTT.

The genes are TRBV28 and TRBJ1-3, with no clear D. Germline lookup yields CDR1 MDHEN and CDR2 SYDVKM. CDR3 size: 15 residues. The V and J ends lost 6 bases and 3 bases respectively, with 15 bases between them. In DNA form, the CDR3 reads TGTGCCAGCAGCAATGCAGATAGCCTTGGAAACACCATATATTTT. This encodes CASSNADSLGNTIYF.

The V and J genes are TRBV7-9 and TRBJ1-1, with D maybe TRBD1 (6 bases). This CDR3 has 16 residues. CDR1 is SEHNR and CDR2 is FQNEAQ in the germline V gene (reference sequence). V lost 5 bases and J 10 bases, leaving 26 bases between the germline ends. The CDR3 spells CASSPGWAGEEYRAFF. The CDR3 nucleotides are TGTGCCAGCAGCCCCGGTTGGGCAGGGGAAGAATATCGAGCTTTCTTT. Complete variable domain (other parts from reference TRBV7-9 and TRBJ1-1): DTGVSQNPRHKITKRGQNVTFRCDPISEHNRLYWYRQTLGQGPEFLTYFQNEAQLEKSRLLSDRFSAERPKGSFSTLEIQRTEQGDSAMYLCASSPGWAGEEYRAFFGQGTRLTVV.

On this clone: A much larger clone is a single base away; this may be a read error. Other nucleotide sequences from this sample produce the same CDR3. The V gene is TRBV29-1, the J gene TRBJ1-2; D is undetermined. Germline CDR1 is SQVTM and CDR2 is ANQGSEA. This CDR3 has 12 residues. Between the trimmed V and J ends, which lost 4 bases and 11 bases, there was a span of 17 bases. The CDR3 DNA reads as TGCAGCGTTGGCGTACAACGGGAAGGTTACACCTTC. Encoded protein: CSVGVQREGYTF.

Comment on this clone: Other DNA sequences within the sample encode an identical CDR3. This chain links TRBV29-1 with TRBJ2-1, with unresolved D. The CDR3 is 15 amino acids. Per germline, CDR1 SQVTM and CDR2 ANQGSEA. V was shortened by 5 bases and J by 2 bases, with 16 bases between the two germline ends. CDR3 sequence: CSVPDPGRPYNEQFF. CDR3 coding DNA: TGCAGCGTTCCGGACCCGGGCAGACCCTACAATGAGCAGTTCTTC.

A few counts support this clone. The DNA of the CDR3 is TGTGCCTGGAGGCCTAACAATGAGCAGTTCTTC. It translates to CAWRPNNEQFF. J is TRBJ2-1 and V is TRBV30; D call uncertain. This CDR3 region has 11 residues. Trimming removed 3 bases at V and 5 bases at J, with 5 bases between. Per germline, CDR1 GTSNPN and CDR2 SVGIG (reference sequence).

J is TRBJ1-1 and V is TRBV5-1; TRBD1 might be the D (5 bases). CDR1 is SGHRS, CDR2 YFSETQ, per germline. This CDR3 spans 14 amino acids. The germline V and J ends were trimmed by 2 bases and 6 bases, with 14 bases remaining between them. CDR3 amino acids: CASSFSGPGAEAFF. The CDR3 DNA is TGCGCCAGCAGCTTTTCCGGGCCGGGGGCTGAAGCTTTCTTT.